The 27 T cell receptor beta chains below come from one sample, sequenced in a study of T cells in localized non-small cell lung cancer. Measured with immunoSEQ multiplex PCR; TCRdb has only the in-frame clones, and not every one. The data show around 24,000 clones, roughly 89% seen once. This sample comprised peripheral blood, obtained before any cancer treatment. The receptors here all came from a man aged 40 to 70 with stage I squamous cell lung carcinoma.

The chain links TRBV18 to TRBJ1-1; a possible D gene is TRBD1 (5 bases). This CDR3 has 15 amino acids. In germline, CDR1 is KGHSH, CDR2 LQKENI. V lost 2 bases and J lost 1, with 11 bases in between. CDR3 DNA: TGTGCCAGCTCACCAACAGTTGGGACGAACACTGAAGCTTTCTTT. It encodes CASSPTVGTNTEAFF.

The gene calls are TRBV6-6 and TRBJ2-7; D is uncertain. The germline V gene encodes CDR1 MNHNY and CDR2 SVGAGI (reference sequence). The V end was cut by 5 bases, the J end by 6 bases, with 17 bases between. The CDR3 is 14 residues long. In DNA form, the CDR3 reads TGTGCCAGCAGTACGGGCGTGGGGAACGCCGAGCAGTACTTC. Amino acid sequence: CASSTGVGNAEQYF.

The chain employs TRBV9 and TRBJ1-1; 9 positions match TRBD1. Germline CDR1 SGDLS, CDR2 YYNGEE. The CDR3 totals 14 residues. V shed 4 bases and J 1 base; nucleotides not matched to a gene: 2. CDR3 in DNA: TGTGCCAGCAGCACGACAGGGGGGAACACTGAAGCTTTCTTT. It yields the protein CASSTTGGNTEAFF.

The V gene is TRBV30, the J gene TRBJ1-6; 9 bases are a match to TRBD1. V lost 0 bases, J lost 10 bases, and 19 bases stayed unmatched. Per germline, CDR1 GTSNPN and CDR2 SVGIG (reference sequence). The length of the CDR3 is 19 residues. The CDR3 sequence: CAWSVPRQGVFTWRSPLHF. DNA of the CDR3: TGTGCCTGGAGTGTACCTCGACAGGGGGTATTTACGTGGCGCTCACCCCTCCACTTT.

The rearrangement links TRBV6-5 to TRBJ2-1, with D tentatively TRBD2 (6 bases). Per germline, CDR1 MNHEY and CDR2 SVGAGI. The ends were cut back, 2 bases at V and 9 bases at J, with 14 bases in the middle. This CDR3 contains 14 residues. CDR3 nucleotides: TGTGCCAGCAGTTACATCAACACGGGGGTTGAGCAGTTCTTC. Its translation: CASSYINTGVEQFF.

The rearrangement links TRBV28 to TRBJ1-1, with a tentative D call TRBD1 (5 bases). Per germline, CDR1 MDHEN and CDR2 SYDVKM. The CDR3 contains 14 residues. V was pared by 6 bases and J by 4 bases, with 15 bases between. The CDR3 region has the DNA TGTGCCAGCAGGGGAAGGGGAACGGGCACTGAAGCTTTCTTT. This sequence encodes CASRGRGTGTEAFF.

V usage is TRBV12-5 and J usage is TRBJ2-2; no clear D. The CDR3 is 15 amino acids. The V gene lost 4 bases and the J gene lost 5 bases, with 14 bases spanning the gap. CDR1 is LGHNT and CDR2 is FRNRAP in the germline V gene. The CDR3 nucleotides are TGTGCTAGTGGTTCAGGATCCTTAGGGACCGGGGAGCTGTTTTTT. As protein: CASGSGSLGTGELFF.

The gene calls are TRBV5-1 and TRBJ2-7; TRBD2 might be the D (5 bases). This CDR3 has 12 residues. The germline CDR1 and CDR2 sequences are SGHRS and YFSETQ. Between the trimmed V and J ends, which lost 1 base and 6 bases, there was a span of 8 bases. CDR3 sequence reads: CASSLRGSEQYF. CDR3 DNA: TGCGCCAGCAGCTTGCGAGGGAGCGAGCAGTACTTC. Variable domain in full (rest from reference TRBV5-1 and TRBJ2-7): KAGVTQTPRYLIKTRGQQVTLSCSPISGHRSVSWYQQTPGQGLQFLFEYFSETQRNKGNFPGRFSGRQFSNSRSEMNVSTLELGDSALYLCASSLRGSEQYFGPGTRLTVT.

V gene TRBV6-6 combines with J gene TRBJ2-3; D possibly corresponds to TRBD1 (6 bases). Germline V lookup: CDR1 MNHNY, CDR2 SVGAGI (reference sequence). The CDR3 length is 15 residues. Trimming cost V 6 bases and J 2 bases, with 15 bases left between them. The CDR3 coding sequence is TGTGCCAGCAGCTCTACTGACAGGTCCACAGATACGCAGTATTTT. It codes for CASSSTDRSTDTQYF.

The chain recombines TRBV20-1 with TRBJ2-7; D unclear. Trimming took 5 bases from V and 0 from J, leaving 5 bases between them. Germline V CDR1 and CDR2: DFQATT, SNEGSKA (reference sequence). CDR3 length: 11 residues. The CDR3 DNA is TGCAGTGCTCACAGCTCCTACGAGCAGTACTTC. It encodes CSAHSSYEQYF.

The V and J genes are TRBV2 and TRBJ2-7; 8 nucleotides line up with TRBD1. The germline V gene encodes CDR1 SNHLY and CDR2 FYNNEI. V shed 8 bases and J 3 bases; nucleotides not matched to a gene: 3. The CDR3 has 12 amino acids. The CDR3 region is CASGQGDYEQYF. Here the CDR3 DNA reads TGTGCCAGCGGACAGGGTGACTACGAGCAGTACTTC.

This chain joins TRBV6-5 and TRBJ1-1; D gene unclear. In germline, CDR1 is MNHEY, CDR2 SVGAGI. The CDR3 is 14 residues long. V lost 7 bases, J lost 2 bases, and 14 bases lay in between. The CDR3 is CASTATGLNTEAFF. The CDR3 coding sequence is TGTGCCAGCACCGCAACCGGGCTAAACACTGAAGCTTTCTTT.

The CDR3 nucleotides read TGTGCCAGCAGCTTGGGGGGGGGCCCCAATGAGCAGTTCTTC. Amino acid sequence: CASSLGGGPNEQFF. The gene calls are TRBV5-6 and TRBJ2-1, with D possibly TRBD2 on 7 matching bases. CDR3 length: 14 residues. V shed 0 bases and J shed 6 bases, with 10 bases lying between them. Germline V lookup: CDR1 SGHDT, CDR2 YYEEEE. Using reference TRBV5-6 and TRBJ2-1 for the parts outside the CDR3, the full variable domain is DAGVTQSPTHLIKTRGQQVTLRCSPKSGHDTVSWYQQALGQGPQFIFQYYEEEERQRGNFPDRFSGHQFPNYSSELNVNALLLGDSALYLCASSLGGGPNEQFFGPGTRLTVL.

The V and J genes are TRBV5-1 and TRBJ2-7; 10 bases are a match to TRBD2. CDR1 is SGHRS and CDR2 is YFSETQ in the germline V gene. Unmatched junction bases numbered 8, after V lost 6 bases and J lost 5 bases. This CDR3 region has 14 residues. In DNA form, the CDR3 reads TGCGCCAGCACGAGCGGGGGGGCCGGGAACGAGCAGTACTTC. Translated, it gives CASTSGGAGNEQYF. The full variable domain, rest sourced from reference TRBV5-1 and TRBJ2-7, is KAGVTQTPRYLIKTRGQQVTLSCSPISGHRSVSWYQQTPGQGLQFLFEYFSETQRNKGNFPGRFSGRQFSNSRSEMNVSTLELGDSALYLCASTSGGAGNEQYFGPGTRLTVT.

This rearrangement joins TRBV5-4 to TRBJ1-5, with 8 nucleotides matching TRBD1. The CDR3 extends over 16 amino acids. CDR1 SGHNT and CDR2 YYREEE come from the germline V gene (reference sequence). V gave up 0 bases and J gave up 4 bases; unmatched junction bases: 6. DNA for the CDR3: TGTGCCAGCAGCTTGGGACCGGGACAGGCAAATCAGCCCCAGCATTTT. The encoded protein is CASSLGPGQANQPQHF.

This rearrangement joins TRBV6-1 to TRBJ1-2; 7 nucleotides agree with TRBD1. This CDR3 is built from 15 residues. Germline-derived CDR1 and CDR2 are MNHNS and SASEGT. V lost 6 bases, J lost 3 bases, and 10 bases stayed unmatched. In DNA form, the CDR3 reads TGTGCCAGCAGCCGAAGACAGGGCGGACACTATGGCTACACCTTC. Its translation is CASSRRQGGHYGYTF.

The gene calls are TRBV2 and TRBJ1-6, with 7 positions matching TRBD1. Germline CDR1 reads SNHLY; CDR2 reads FYNNEI. J lost 2 bases, V lost 6 bases, and 7 bases had no gene match. The CDR3 runs 16 residues. The CDR3 region is CASSATGLTYNSPLHF. The CDR3 bases are TGTGCCAGCAGCGCGACAGGGCTCACCTATAATTCACCCCTCCACTTT.

V gene TRBV6-6 combines with J gene TRBJ1-6; D is perhaps TRBD1 (5 bases). The germline gives CDR1 MNHNY, CDR2 SVGAGI (reference sequence). CDR3 length equals 15 residues. The V gene lost 6 bases and the J gene lost 6 bases, with 15 bases spanning the gap. Here the CDR3 DNA reads TGTGCCAGCAGCCGTGTCGCAGGGCCTAATTCACCCCTCCACTTT. It yields the protein CASSRVAGPNSPLHF.

The rearrangement uses TRBV7-9 and TRBJ2-2, with TRBD1 identical over 7 bases. There are 15 residues in the CDR3. V gave up 3 bases and J gave up 6 bases; unmatched junction bases: 7. Germline loops: CDR1 SEHNR, CDR2 FQNEAQ (reference sequence). CDR3 in DNA: TGTGCCAGCAGCTTCAAACCCACAGGGGCCGGGGAGCTGTTTTTT. This encodes CASSFKPTGAGELFF.

This clone appeared a few times. The CDR3 is CASRDGQRAQYF. For the CDR3, the DNA is TGTGCCAGCAGGGACGGGCAGAGGGCCCAGTACTTC. The V gene is TRBV27, the J gene TRBJ2-5, with a tentative D call TRBD2 (5 bases). This CDR3 has 12 amino acids. Looked up from germline, CDR1 is MNHEY and CDR2 is SMNVEV (reference sequence). Between the trimmed V and J ends, which lost 6 bases and 9 bases, there was a span of 14 bases.

The chain recombines TRBV7-3 with TRBJ1-5; D is undetermined. Germline loops: CDR1 SGHTA, CDR2 FQGTGA. Trimming removed 2 bases from V and 6 bases from J, with 8 bases in between. The CDR3 sequence is 13 residues long. CDR3 residues: CASSLDRGQPQHF. CDR3 in DNA: TGTGCCAGCAGCTTAGATCGGGGTCAGCCCCAGCATTTT.

The CDR3 is CASSGGAGGSYEQYF. CDR3 sequence (DNA): TGTGCCAGCAGCGGTGGAGCGGGGGGATCCTACGAGCAGTACTTC. This chain links TRBV9 with TRBJ2-7, with TRBD2 matching 9 bases. Germline assignment: CDR1 SGDLS and CDR2 YYNGEE. With 3 bases clipped from V and 1 base from J, the junction kept 5 bases outside the gene matches. This CDR3 has 15 amino acids.

This rearrangement joins TRBV5-4 to TRBJ2-7; weak D call: TRBD2 (7 bases). The V end was cut by 6 bases, the J end by 7 bases, with 20 bases between. CDR3 length equals 14 residues. Germline V CDR1 and CDR2: SGHNT, YYREEE (reference sequence). This CDR3 is CASNPSAGAGEQYF. The CDR3 DNA is TGTGCCAGCAACCCTTCGGCGGGGGCGGGAGAGCAGTACTTC.

V gene TRBV11-2 combines with J gene TRBJ2-4, with D unresolved. The CDR3 is made up of 16 amino acids. The ends were cut back, 5 bases at V and 3 bases at J, with 17 bases in the middle. The germline gives CDR1 SGHAT, CDR2 FQNNGV. The CDR3 spells CASSNDGTVVKNIQYF. CDR3 DNA sequence: TGTGCCAGCAGCAACGACGGAACAGTTGTCAAAAACATTCAGTACTTC.

V and J are TRBV6-4 and TRBJ2-2; D is unresolved. The CDR3 covers 16 residues. V lost 0 bases to trimming and J lost 2 bases, with 10 bases between them. Germline-derived CDR1 and CDR2 are MRHNA and SNTAGT. CDR3 amino acids: CASSDSGISNTGELFF. CDR3 nucleotides: TGTGCCAGCAGTGACTCGGGAATAAGTAACACCGGGGAGCTGTTTTTT.

This clone was seen only once. The rearrangement links TRBV7-2 to TRBJ1-2, with 7 bases aligning to TRBD1. Germline CDR1 reads SGHTA; CDR2 reads FQGNSA. This CDR3 region has 13 residues. After removal of 6 bases from V and 3 bases from J, the junction contained 4 bases not matched to a gene. The CDR3: CASSRTGDYGYTF. The CDR3, as DNA: TGTGCCAGCAGTCGGACAGGCGACTATGGCTACACCTTC.

V usage is TRBV5-1 and J usage is TRBJ2-2; D not resolved. The CDR3 contains 14 residues. Looked up from germline, CDR1 is SGHRS and CDR2 is YFSETQ. Trimming shortened V by 0 bases and J by 4 bases, and 7 bases separated the two germline ends. For the CDR3, the DNA is TGCGCCAGCAGCTTGGGTACCGGCACCGGGGAGCTGTTTTTT. Residues: CASSLGTGTGELFF. Full variable domain (missing parts from reference TRBV5-1 and TRBJ2-2): KAGVTQTPRYLIKTRGQQVTLSCSPISGHRSVSWYQQTPGQGLQFLFEYFSETQRNKGNFPGRFSGRQFSNSRSEMNVSTLELGDSALYLCASSLGTGTGELFFGEGSRLTVL.